What follows describes a single T cell receptor beta chain. This record comes from a study of blood T cell repertoires in COVID-19. For the study at large: Some COVID-19 samples were acute and others convalescent; all came from the United States, Italy and Spain. The cDNA or gDNA used as material had been derived from T cells, B-cell-depleted T cells, or PBMCs.

Original handling: Reference gene primer amplification yielded estimated nucleated cell counts. The protocol was immunoSEQ multiplex PCR, while the TCRdb copy is restricted to in-frame clones and leaves out a portion. That table gives V, J and clone size, and the DNA gave D and trimming. The data contain some 200,000 clones, around nine tenths of them singletons. With V trimmed by 3 bases and J by 4 bases, 1 base remained unmatched. The CDR3 length is 14 residues. Germline assignment: CDR1 MNHEY and CDR2 SMNVEV (reference sequence). The sample taken for sequencing was peripheral blood. The chain is built from TRBV27 and TRBJ1-2; 11 nucleotides align to TRBD1. The receptor's source is a woman under 30 who had recovered from COVID-19. For the CDR3, the DNA is TGTGCCAGCAGTTTCGGGACAGGGGGCTATGGCTACACCTTC. This gives the protein CASSFGTGGYGYTF.